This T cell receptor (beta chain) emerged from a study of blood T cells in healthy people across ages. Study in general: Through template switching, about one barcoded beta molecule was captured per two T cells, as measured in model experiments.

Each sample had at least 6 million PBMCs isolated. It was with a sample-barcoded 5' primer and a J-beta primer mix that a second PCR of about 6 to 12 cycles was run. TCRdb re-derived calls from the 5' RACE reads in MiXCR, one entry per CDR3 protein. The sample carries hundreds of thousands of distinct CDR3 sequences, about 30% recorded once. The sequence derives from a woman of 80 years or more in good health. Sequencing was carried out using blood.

As DNA, the CDR3 is TGTGCCAGCAGCCTCGGACTAGCGGGGTCATTAGATACGCAGTATTTT. Its translation: CASSLGLAGSLDTQYF. This chain links TRBV9 with TRBJ2-3; 12 bases are shared with TRBD2. The CDR3 is made up of 16 amino acids. Germline V gives CDR1 SGDLS, CDR2 YYNGEE. J lost 5 bases, V lost 4 bases, and 8 bases had no gene match.